This T cell receptor beta chain was documented in a study of vaccination and CD4 T cells after COVID-19. Across the study: There were two doses of either BNT162b2 or mRNA-1273 vaccine given to participants. The post-COVID sampling time was a median roughly 100 days after diagnosis, ranging from 35 to 161.

Treatment noted: roughly ten-day PBMC culture with coronavirus spike peptide pools or control peptides (ViraFEST assay). The unexposed donor gave CD4+ T cells before the COVID-19 pandemic (2011-2018). T cells were expanded with peptide pools, and expanded clonotypes were identified by TCR sequencing. Sequence data for DNA of cultured CD4+ T cells were generated by the Oncomine TCR Beta short-read assay. From CD4+ T cells that had been cultured, genomic DNA was extracted. TCRdb analysed the PCR reads with MiXCR anew, one entry per CDR3 protein. This sample yields thousands of distinct CDR3 sequences, of which around 43% are seen a single time; about two fifths belongs to the top ten. This clonotype turned up a few times. Its antigen remains unidentified. This CDR3 is 16 amino acids long.

The chain joins TRBV21-1 to TRBJ2-7; TRBD1, the table's D call, was not compared with the DNA. TRBV21-1 is termed a pseudogene. Sequencing was carried out using CD4+ T cells from blood, cultured in vitro. The sequence derives from a human donor in good health. For the CDR3, the DNA is TGTGCCAGCAGCACCCTCCCGGGACAGTCCCCTGGTGAGCAGTACTTC. This codes for CASSTLPGQSPGEQYF.